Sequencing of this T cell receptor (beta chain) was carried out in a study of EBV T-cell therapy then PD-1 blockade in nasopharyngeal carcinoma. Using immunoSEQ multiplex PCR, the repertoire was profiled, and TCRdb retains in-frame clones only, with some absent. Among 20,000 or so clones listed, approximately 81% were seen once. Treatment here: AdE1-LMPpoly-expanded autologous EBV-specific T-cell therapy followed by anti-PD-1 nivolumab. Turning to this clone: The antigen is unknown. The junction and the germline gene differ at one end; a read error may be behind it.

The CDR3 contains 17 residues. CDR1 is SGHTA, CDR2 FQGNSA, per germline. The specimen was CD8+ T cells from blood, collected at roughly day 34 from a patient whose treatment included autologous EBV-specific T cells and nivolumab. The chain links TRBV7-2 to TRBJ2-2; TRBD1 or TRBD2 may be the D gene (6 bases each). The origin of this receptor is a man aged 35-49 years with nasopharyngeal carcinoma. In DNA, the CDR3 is TGTGCCAGCAGCCGCAAGAGTCTGGGGGGCGCGGGCCGGGGAGCTGTTTTT. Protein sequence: CASSRKSLGGAGRGAVF. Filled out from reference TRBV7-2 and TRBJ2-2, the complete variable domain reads GAGVSQSPSNKVTEKGKDVELRCDPISGHTALYWYRQSLGQGLEFLIYFQGNSAPDKSGLPSDRFSAERTGGSVSTLTIQRTQQEDSAVYLCASSRKSLGGAGRGAVFGEGSRLTVL.